This T cell receptor (beta chain) appears in the sequencing data of a study of T cell changes during pregnancy in multiple sclerosis. Germline V gene data show CDR1 as SGHRS and CDR2 as YFSETQ. The V and J ends lost 4 bases and 1 base respectively, with 8 bases between them. This CDR3 has 13 residues. The repertoire was sequenced with immunoSEQ multiplex PCR; TCRdb's copy has only in-frame clones and lacks some. The table includes some 93,000 clones, 90% to 95% detected once. The sequence was obtained from a female donor in good health, enrolled as a control in a pregnancy study. The material sequenced was peripheral blood, taken after pregnancy. This chain joins TRBV5-1 and TRBJ1-1; D not certain. CDR3 nucleotide sequence: TGCGCCAGCAGCCTGGACTGGAACACTGAAGCTTTCTTT. This sequence encodes CASSLDWNTEAFF.